A single TCR beta chain is shown here with its context. The antigen remains unidentified. The CDR3 extends over 15 amino acids. The sample comes from a study of PD-1 blockade in mismatch repair-deficient tumors. Study conclusions and caveats: Tumor-resident clones, often undetectable pretreatment in blood, expanded then contracted after pembrolizumab.

Using immunoSEQ multiplex PCR, the repertoire was profiled, and TCRdb retains in-frame clones only, with some absent. The data contain some 120,000 clones, approximately 91% of them seen just once; the ten biggest clones take up about 11%. The receptor's source is an adult with mismatch repair-deficient cancer. The chain combines TRBV21-1 with TRBJ1-2. TRBV21-1 is listed as a pseudogene. The sequencing used peripheral blood, collected roughly 67 weeks after starting pembrolizumab. CDR3 sequence reads: CASNPPVGRNYGYTF. In DNA form, the CDR3 reads TGTGCCAGCAACCCCCCGGTGGGACGGAACTATGGCTACACCTTC.